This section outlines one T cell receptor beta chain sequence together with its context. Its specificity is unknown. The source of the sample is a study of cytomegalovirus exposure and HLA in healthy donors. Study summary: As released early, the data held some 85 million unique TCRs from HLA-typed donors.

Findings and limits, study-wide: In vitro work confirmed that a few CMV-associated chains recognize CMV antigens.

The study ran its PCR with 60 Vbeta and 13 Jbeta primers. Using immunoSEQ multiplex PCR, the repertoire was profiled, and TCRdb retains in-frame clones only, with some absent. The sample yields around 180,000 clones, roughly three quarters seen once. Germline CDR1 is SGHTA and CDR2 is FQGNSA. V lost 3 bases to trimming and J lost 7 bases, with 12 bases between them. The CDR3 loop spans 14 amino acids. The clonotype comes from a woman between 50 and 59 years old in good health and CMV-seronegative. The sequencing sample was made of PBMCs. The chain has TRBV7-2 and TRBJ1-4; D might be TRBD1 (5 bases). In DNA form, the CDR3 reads TGTGCCAGCAGCTTTTTAGGGGAGGGTGAAAAACTGTTTTTT. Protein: CASSFLGEGEKLFF.